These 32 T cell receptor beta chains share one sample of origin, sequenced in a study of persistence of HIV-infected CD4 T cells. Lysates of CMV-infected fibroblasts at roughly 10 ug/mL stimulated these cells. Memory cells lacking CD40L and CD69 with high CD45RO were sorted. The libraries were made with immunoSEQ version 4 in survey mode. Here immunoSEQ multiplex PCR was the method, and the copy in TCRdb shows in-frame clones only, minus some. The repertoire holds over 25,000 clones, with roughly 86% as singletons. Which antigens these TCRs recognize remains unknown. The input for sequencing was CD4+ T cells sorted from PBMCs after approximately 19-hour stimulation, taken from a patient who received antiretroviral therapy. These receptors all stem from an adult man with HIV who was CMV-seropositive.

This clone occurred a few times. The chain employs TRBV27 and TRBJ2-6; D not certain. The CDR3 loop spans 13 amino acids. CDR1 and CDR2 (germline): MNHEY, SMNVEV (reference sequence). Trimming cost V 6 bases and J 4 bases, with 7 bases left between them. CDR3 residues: CASRTSGANVLTF. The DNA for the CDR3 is TGTGCCAGCAGGACGTCGGGGGCCAACGTCCTGACTTTC.

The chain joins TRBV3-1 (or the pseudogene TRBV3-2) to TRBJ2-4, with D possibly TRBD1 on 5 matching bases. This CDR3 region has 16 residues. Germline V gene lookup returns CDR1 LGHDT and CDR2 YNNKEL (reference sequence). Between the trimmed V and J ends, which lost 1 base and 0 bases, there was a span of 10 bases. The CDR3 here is CASSQVRTLAKNIQYF. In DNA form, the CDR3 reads TGTGCCAGCAGCCAAGTTCGGACACTAGCCAAAAACATTCAGTACTTC.

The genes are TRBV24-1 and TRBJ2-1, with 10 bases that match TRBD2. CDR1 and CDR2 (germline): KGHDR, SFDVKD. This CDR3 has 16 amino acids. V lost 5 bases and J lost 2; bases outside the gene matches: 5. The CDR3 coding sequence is TGTGCCACCAGTGCCTCAAGCGGGGGGGCCTACAATGAGCAGTTCTTC. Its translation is CATSASSGGAYNEQFF.

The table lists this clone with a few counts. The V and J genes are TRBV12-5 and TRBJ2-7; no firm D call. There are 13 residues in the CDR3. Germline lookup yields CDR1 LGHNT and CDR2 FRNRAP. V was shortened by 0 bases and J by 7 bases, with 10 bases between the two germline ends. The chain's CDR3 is CASGLVTEGEQYF. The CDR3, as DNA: TGTGCTAGTGGTTTGGTAACGGAAGGGGAGCAGTACTTC.

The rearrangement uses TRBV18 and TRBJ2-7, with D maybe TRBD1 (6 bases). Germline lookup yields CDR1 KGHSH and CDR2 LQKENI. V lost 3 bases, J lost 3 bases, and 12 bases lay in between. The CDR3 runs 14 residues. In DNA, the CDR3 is TGTGCCAGCTCACCTACGGGACACCTCTACGAGCAGTACTTC. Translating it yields CASSPTGHLYEQYF.

CDR3 in DNA: TGCGCCAGCAGCTCCGAGGGGGGAAATGAAAAACTGTTTTTT. Translated, it gives CASSSEGGNEKLFF. The J gene is TRBJ1-4, the V gene TRBV5-1, with D possibly matching TRBD1 (6 bases). From germline, CDR1 is SGHRS and CDR2 YFSETQ. V shed 3 bases and J shed 5 bases, with 11 bases lying between them. This CDR3 is built from 14 residues. Full variable domain (remainder filled in from reference TRBV5-1 and TRBJ1-4): KAGVTQTPRYLIKTRGQQVTLSCSPISGHRSVSWYQQTPGQGLQFLFEYFSETQRNKGNFPGRFSGRQFSNSRSEMNVSTLELGDSALYLCASSSEGGNEKLFFGSGTQLSVL.

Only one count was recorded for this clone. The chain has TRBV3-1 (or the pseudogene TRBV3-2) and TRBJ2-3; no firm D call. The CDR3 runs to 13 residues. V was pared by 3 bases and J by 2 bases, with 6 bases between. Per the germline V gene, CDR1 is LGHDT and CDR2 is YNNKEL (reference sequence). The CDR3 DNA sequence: TGTGCCAGCAGCCACCCAGACACAGATACGCAGTATTTT. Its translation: CASSHPDTDTQYF.

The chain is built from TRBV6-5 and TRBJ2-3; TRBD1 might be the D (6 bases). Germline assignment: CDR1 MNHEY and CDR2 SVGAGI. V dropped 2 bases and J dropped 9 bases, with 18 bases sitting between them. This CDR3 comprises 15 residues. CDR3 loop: CASSYEGGPQGTQYF. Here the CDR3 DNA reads TGTGCCAGCAGTTACGAAGGGGGACCCCAGGGGACGCAGTATTTT.

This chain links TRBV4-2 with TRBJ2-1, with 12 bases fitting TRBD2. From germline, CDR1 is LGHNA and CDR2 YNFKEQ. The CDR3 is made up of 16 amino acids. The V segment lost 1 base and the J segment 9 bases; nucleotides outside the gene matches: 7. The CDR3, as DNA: TGTGCCAGCAGCCAAGGGTCTAGCGGGGGGGTGGCTGAGCAGTTCTTC. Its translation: CASSQGSSGGVAEQFF.

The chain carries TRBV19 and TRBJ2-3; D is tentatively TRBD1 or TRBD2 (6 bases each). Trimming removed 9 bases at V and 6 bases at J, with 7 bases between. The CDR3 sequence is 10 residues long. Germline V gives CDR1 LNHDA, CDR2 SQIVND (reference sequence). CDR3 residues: CASGGDTQYF. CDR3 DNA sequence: TGTGCCAGCGGGGGCGATACGCAGTATTTT.

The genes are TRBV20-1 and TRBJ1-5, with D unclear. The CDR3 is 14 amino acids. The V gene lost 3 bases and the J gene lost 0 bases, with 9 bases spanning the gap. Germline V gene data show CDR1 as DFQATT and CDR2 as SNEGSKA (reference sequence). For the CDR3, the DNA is TGCAGTGCTAGTCCGCCCGGTAGCAATCAGCCCCAGCATTTT. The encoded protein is CSASPPGSNQPQHF.

Here the CDR3 DNA reads TGCAGCGTTAACTCGGGGGGATCAGATACGCAGTATTTT. Its protein is CSVNSGGSDTQYF. The rearrangement links TRBV29-1 to TRBJ2-3, with 7 positions matching TRBD2. This CDR3 has 13 residues. The V segment lost 5 bases and the J segment 4 bases; nucleotides outside the gene matches: 6. Germline loops: CDR1 SQVTM, CDR2 ANQGSEA.

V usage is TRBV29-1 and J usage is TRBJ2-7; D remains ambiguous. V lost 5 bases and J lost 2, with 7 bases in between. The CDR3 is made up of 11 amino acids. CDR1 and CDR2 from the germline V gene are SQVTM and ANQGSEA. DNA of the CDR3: TGCAGCGTTTCCTCAGCCTACGAGCAGTACTTC. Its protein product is CSVSSAYEQYF.

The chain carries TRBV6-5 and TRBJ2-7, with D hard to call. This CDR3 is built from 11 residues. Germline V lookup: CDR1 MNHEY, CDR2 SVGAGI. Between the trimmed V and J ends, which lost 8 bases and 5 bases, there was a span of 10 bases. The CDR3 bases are TGTGCCAGCGCTCGAACTAACGAGCAGTACTTC. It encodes CASARTNEQYF.

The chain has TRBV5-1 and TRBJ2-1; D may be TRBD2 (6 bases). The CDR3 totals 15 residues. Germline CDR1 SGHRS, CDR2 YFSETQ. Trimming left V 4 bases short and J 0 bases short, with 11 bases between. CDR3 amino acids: CASSGTVSSYNEQFF. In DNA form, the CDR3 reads TGCGCCAGCAGCGGGACTGTGAGCTCCTACAATGAGCAGTTCTTC.

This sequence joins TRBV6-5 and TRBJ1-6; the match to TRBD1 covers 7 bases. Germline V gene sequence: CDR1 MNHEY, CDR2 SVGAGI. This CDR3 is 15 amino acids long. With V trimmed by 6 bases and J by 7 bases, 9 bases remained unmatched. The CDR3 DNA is TGTGCCAGCAGACTGACAGGGCCTAGCAATTCACCCCTCCACTTT. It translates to CASRLTGPSNSPLHF.

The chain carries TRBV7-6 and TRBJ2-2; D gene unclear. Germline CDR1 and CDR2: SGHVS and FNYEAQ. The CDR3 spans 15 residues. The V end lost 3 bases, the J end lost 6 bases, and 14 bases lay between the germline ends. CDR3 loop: CASSLDPRTPGELFF. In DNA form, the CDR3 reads TGTGCCAGCAGCTTGGACCCCCGGACCCCCGGGGAGCTGTTTTTT. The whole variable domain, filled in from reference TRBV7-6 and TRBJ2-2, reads GAGVSQSPRYKVTKRGQDVALRCDPISGHVSLYWYRQALGQGPEFLTYFNYEAQQDKSGLPNDRFSAERPEGSISTLTIQRTEQRDSAMYRCASSLDPRTPGELFFGEGSRLTVL.

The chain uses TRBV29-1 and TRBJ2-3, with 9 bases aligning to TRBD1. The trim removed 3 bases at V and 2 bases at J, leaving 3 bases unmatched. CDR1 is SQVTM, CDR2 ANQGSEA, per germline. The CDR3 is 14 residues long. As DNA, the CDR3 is TGCAGCGTTGACGGGACAGGGTTCACAGATACGCAGTATTTT. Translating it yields CSVDGTGFTDTQYF.

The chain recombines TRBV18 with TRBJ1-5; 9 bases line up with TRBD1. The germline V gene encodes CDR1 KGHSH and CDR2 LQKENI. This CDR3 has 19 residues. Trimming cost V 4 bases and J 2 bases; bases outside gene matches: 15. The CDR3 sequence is CASSLKRDRERGGNQPQHF. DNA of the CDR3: TGTGCCAGCTCACTTAAACGGGACAGGGAAAGGGGTGGCAATCAGCCCCAGCATTTT.

DNA of the CDR3: TGTGCCAGCAGCCAGTTGGTGGGTGGGGAGCTGTTTTTT. Its protein is CASSQLVGGELFF. This rearrangement joins TRBV11-2 to TRBJ2-2; D is uncertain. The CDR3 is 13 residues long. CDR1 is SGHAT and CDR2 is FQNNGV in the germline V gene. V was trimmed by 5 bases and J by 8 bases, leaving 12 bases between them.

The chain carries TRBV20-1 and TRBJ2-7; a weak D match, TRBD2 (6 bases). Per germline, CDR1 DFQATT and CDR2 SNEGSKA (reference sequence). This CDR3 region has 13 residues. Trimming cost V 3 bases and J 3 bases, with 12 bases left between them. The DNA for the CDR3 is TGCAGTGCTAGTGGGGCGGGACTCTACGAGCAGTACTTC. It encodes CSASGAGLYEQYF.

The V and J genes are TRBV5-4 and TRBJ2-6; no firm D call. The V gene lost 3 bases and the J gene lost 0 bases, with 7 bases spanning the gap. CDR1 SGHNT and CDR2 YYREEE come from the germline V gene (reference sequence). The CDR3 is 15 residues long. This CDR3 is CASSSRASGANVLTF. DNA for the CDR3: TGTGCCAGCAGCTCTCGGGCCTCTGGGGCCAACGTCCTGACTTTC.

CDR3 sequence (DNA): TGTGCCAGCAGTCCCAATGCGGGGCAGCCCCAGCATTTT. It yields the protein CASSPNAGQPQHF. The chain couples TRBV7-3 to TRBJ1-5, with D unresolved. In germline, CDR1 is SGHTA, CDR2 FQGTGA. The CDR3 spans 13 residues. The V end lost 6 bases, the J end lost 7 bases, and 13 bases lay between the germline ends.

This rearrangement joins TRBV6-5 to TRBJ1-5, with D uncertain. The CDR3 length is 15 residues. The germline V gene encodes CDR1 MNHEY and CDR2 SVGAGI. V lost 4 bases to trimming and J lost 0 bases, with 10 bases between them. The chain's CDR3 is CASSLTSYSNQPQHF. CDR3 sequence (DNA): TGTGCCAGCAGTTTAACATCATATAGCAATCAGCCCCAGCATTTT.

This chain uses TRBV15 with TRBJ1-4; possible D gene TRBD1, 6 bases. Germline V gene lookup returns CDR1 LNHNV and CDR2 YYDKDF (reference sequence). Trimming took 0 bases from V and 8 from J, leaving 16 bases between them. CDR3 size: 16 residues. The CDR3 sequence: CATSRDSPGVGEKLFF. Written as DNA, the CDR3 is TGTGCCACCAGCAGAGATTCTCCAGGGGTGGGCGAAAAACTGTTTTTT.

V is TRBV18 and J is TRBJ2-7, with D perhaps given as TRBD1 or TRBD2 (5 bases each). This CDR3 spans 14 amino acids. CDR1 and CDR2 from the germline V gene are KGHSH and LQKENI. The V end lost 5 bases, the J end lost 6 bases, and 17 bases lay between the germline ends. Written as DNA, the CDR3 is TGTGCCAGCTCAGCCGGGACGCAACGGGGCGAGCAGTACTTC. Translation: CASSAGTQRGEQYF. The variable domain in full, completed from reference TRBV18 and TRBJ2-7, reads NAGVMQNPRHLVRRRGQEARLRCSPMKGHSHVYWYRQLPEEGLKFMVYLQKENIIDESGMPKERFSAEFPKEGPSILRIQQVVRGDSAAYFCASSAGTQRGEQYFGPGTRLTVT.

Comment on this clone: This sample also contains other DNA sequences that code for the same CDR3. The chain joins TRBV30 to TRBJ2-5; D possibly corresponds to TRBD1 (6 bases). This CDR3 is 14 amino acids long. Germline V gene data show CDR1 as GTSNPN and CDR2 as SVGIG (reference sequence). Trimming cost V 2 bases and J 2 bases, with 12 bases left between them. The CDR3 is CAWSRGHLQETQYF. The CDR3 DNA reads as TGTGCCTGGAGTAGGGGACACCTGCAAGAGACCCAGTACTTC.

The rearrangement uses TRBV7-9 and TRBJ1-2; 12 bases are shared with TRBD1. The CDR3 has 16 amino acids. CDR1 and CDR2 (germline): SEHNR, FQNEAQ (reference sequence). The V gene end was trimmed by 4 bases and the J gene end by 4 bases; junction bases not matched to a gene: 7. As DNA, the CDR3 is TGTGCCAGCAGCTATTCCGGGACAGGGGGCCGCTATGGCTACACCTTC. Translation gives CASSYSGTGGRYGYTF.

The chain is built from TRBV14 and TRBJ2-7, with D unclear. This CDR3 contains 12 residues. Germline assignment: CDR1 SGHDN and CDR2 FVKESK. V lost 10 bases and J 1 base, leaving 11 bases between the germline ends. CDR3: CATSDLSYEQYF. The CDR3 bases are TGTGCCACCTCCGACTTGTCCTACGAGCAGTACTTC.

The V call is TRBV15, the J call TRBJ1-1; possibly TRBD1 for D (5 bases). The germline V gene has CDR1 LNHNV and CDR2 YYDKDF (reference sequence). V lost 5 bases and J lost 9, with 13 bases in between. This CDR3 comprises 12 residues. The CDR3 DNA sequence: TGTGCCACCAGCGGTACTTCAGGGAAAGCTTTCTTT. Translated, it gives CATSGTSGKAFF.

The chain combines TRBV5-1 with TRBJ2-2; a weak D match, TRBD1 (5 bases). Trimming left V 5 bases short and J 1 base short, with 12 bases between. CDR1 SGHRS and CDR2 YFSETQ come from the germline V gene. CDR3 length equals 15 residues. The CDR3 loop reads CASRLVQGNTGELFF. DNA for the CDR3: TGCGCCAGCAGGCTGGTCCAGGGGAACACCGGGGAGCTGTTTTTT.

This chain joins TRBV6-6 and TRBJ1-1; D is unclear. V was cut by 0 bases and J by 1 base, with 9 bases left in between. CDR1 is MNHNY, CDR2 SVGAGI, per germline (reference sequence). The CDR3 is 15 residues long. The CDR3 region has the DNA TGTGCCAGCAGTTACTCGGGAGTTTCGAACACTGAAGCTTTCTTT. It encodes CASSYSGVSNTEAFF.